This paragraph covers one TCR beta chain sequence. There is no known antigen for this receptor. Per-base quality was not reported, and no clone a single base away is much larger than it. Whole blood was collected in K2EDTA tubes by collaborating institutions according to the institutions' own protocols. For TCRbeta analysis, collaborators shipped samples as frozen whole blood, isolated PBMCs, or DNA extracted from either of those sample types. Compared with germline, V lacks 6 bases and J lacks 2 bases; bases without a gene match: 13. Including cysteine and phenylalanine, the CDR3 has 18 amino acids. Just the 54-base CDR3 DNA is kept, in frame starting at base 1. Taken from the germline V gene, the CDR1 and CDR2 loops are MNHEY and SVGEGT. The source of the sample is a study of blood T cell repertoires in COVID-19 (TCRdb year 2020). The study in broad terms: Samples covering the acute and convalescent phases of COVID-19 were provided by collaborators in the United States, Italy and Spain. The prospective study material was composed of cDNA or gDNA derived from T cells, B-cell-depleted T cells, or PBMCs. The dataset comprised deeply sampled blood TCRbeta repertoires from subjects exposed to, actively infected with, or recovered from COVID-19. The repertoires were released in a freely available public database intended as a resource for research on the immune response to SARS-CoV-2. The samples were drawn from two sources: the first 160 participants of the ongoing ImmuneRACE study, and fewer than 1,500 subjects contributed by 6 global collaborators. A de-identified subject ID, COVID-19 status, age in years and sex were almost always included in the sample metadata. Where available, HLA class I and class II types were taken from metadata supplied by the sample provider and were not determined by assay-based typing. Overall study results and their limits: The amount of clinical and demographic metadata varied by source and participant and was provided uncurated.

The immunoSEQ Assay, a bias-controlled multiplex PCR, was used to amplify TCRbeta CDR3 regions from genomic DNA. From the authors' description of their analysis: Nucleated cell counts per sample were estimated from amplification of reference gene primers within the assay. To quantify the absolute abundance of each unique TCRbeta CDR3 rearrangement, sequence reads were collapsed and filtered. For each sample, productive Simpson clonality was calculated as the square root of Simpson's diversity index across productive rearrangements. TCRdb's version of the immuneACCESS table is confined to in-frame rearrangements and falls short of the full clone set. An unresolved V gene accounts for under half of the shortfall where checked; the remainder is of unknown origin. Clone size and the V and J calls come from that table; the DNA yielded D and trimming. This sample holds tens of thousands of clones; about four fifths were observed only once. In total, the top ten clones hold around 16% of the sample.

The clonotype was recovered from a woman of 80 years or more with acute or convalescent COVID-19. Sequenced sample: peripheral blood. The V and J genes are TRBV6-2 or TRBV6-3 and TRBJ2-4, with 10 bases aligning to TRBD1. For the CDR3, the sequence is CASSPPGTGVKPKNIQYF. The DNA sequence follows: TGTGCCAGCAGCCCCCCCGGGACAGGGGTCAAACCCAAAAACATTCAGTACTTC.